This T cell receptor beta chain was observed in a study of radiation and T cells in renal cell carcinoma. Whole-study findings and limits: In blood, top tumor clones expanded by 2 weeks, shrinking by 4. No pretreatment tumor biopsies were available for baseline clonotypes.

Turning to this clone: Its antigen is not identified.

Using immunoSEQ multiplex PCR, the repertoire was profiled, and TCRdb retains in-frame clones only, with some absent. The table has around 74,000 clones, roughly 85% seen once; the top ten hold around 2.5%. V dropped 4 bases and J dropped 6; count of bases not matched to a gene: 10. Germline loops: CDR1 MNHEY, CDR2 SMNVEV (reference sequence). The CDR3 consists of 16 residues. Time point described: blood 4 weeks post-SBRT, at nephrectomy. The treatment denotes: 15 Gy SBRT to primary tumor, nephrectomy 4 weeks later. Nephrectomy followed 15 Gy stereotactic body radiation by 4 weeks. After SBRT, blood was collected at 2 and 4 weeks, plus baseline.

The sample in question was blood, obtained from a patient whose treatment included radiotherapy and nephrectomy. V and J are TRBV27 and TRBJ1-2; TRBD1 aligns across 11 bases. This TCR came from a woman aged 60-70 years with renal cell carcinoma. The CDR3 region is CASSSIGQGAQDGYTF. CDR3 coding DNA: TGTGCCAGCAGTTCGATAGGACAGGGGGCGCAAGATGGCTACACCTTC.